This entry is about one T cell receptor beta chain. This CDR3 has 13 residues. Germline CDR1 is KGHSH and CDR2 is LQKENI. Between the trimmed V and J ends, which lost 8 bases and 0 bases, there was a span of 10 bases. The data belong to a study of control samples from healthy donors and cancer patients. The repertoire was sequenced with immunoSEQ multiplex PCR; TCRdb's copy has only in-frame clones and lacks some. The top ten hold approximately 15% of the sample, which has roughly 89,000 clones, 91% seen once. V gene TRBV18 combines with J gene TRBJ1-1; D possibly corresponds to TRBD1 (5 bases). This clonotype was obtained from a man aged 50-59 years in good health. Sequenced sample: blood. The CDR3 here is CASTQDLNTEAFF. In nucleotides, the CDR3 is TGTGCCAGCACACAGGACTTGAACACTGAAGCTTTCTTT.